The subject of this entry is one T cell receptor (beta chain). The data were obtained in a study of Graves' ophthalmopathy and Graves' hyperthyroidism. RNA transcripts were the source from which TCR beta CDR3 regions were amplified. HTBI primers served in a first-round RT-PCR, which a second-round multiplex PCR followed. From the multiplex PCR reads, TCRdb called clonotypes with MiXCR, one entry per CDR3 protein. The table shows over 650,000 distinct CDR3 sequences, with roughly 41% occurring only once. CDR1 is SEHNR, CDR2 FQNEAQ, per germline (reference sequence). V was cut by 8 bases and J by 6 bases, with 11 bases left in between. This CDR3 contains 13 residues.

The chain employs TRBV7-9 and TRBJ1-6; D unclear. This TCR was sampled from an adult man with Graves' ophthalmopathy. Sample: peripheral blood. The CDR3 DNA sequence: TGTGCCAGCTGGAGTTCACTTAATTCACCCCTCCACTTT. Protein: CASWSSLNSPLHF.